The 19 T cell receptor beta chains in this list originate from one sample, sequenced in a study of shared clonotypes between healthy human individuals. Measured with immunoSEQ multiplex PCR; TCRdb has only the in-frame clones, and not every one. The table has approximately 500,000 clones, 90% to 96% seen once; the top ten hold 0.055% to 0.075%. The source material was naive CD4+ T cells sorted from blood. Noted subset: CD45RA+ positively selected. The receptors come from a woman aged 25 to 39 in good health.

This chain connects TRBV6-5 to TRBJ1-1, with D uncertain. This CDR3 is 11 amino acids long. The germline V gene encodes CDR1 MNHEY and CDR2 SVGAGI. Deletions cut 2 bases from V and 7 bases from J, with 5 bases between. CDR3 amino acids: CASSYMGEAFF. As DNA, the CDR3 is TGTGCCAGCAGTTACATGGGTGAAGCTTTCTTT.

The rearrangement uses TRBV28 and TRBJ1-1, with TRBD1 matching 10 bases. Unmatched junction bases numbered 9, after V lost 5 bases and J lost 3 bases. CDR3 length equals 16 residues. The germline V gene encodes CDR1 MDHEN and CDR2 SYDVKM. This CDR3 is CASSPWTGGRHTEAFF. The CDR3 DNA sequence: TGTGCCAGCAGTCCCTGGACAGGGGGGAGACACACTGAAGCTTTCTTT.

The chain carries TRBV28 and TRBJ1-2; unclear D gene. Germline CDR1 MDHEN, CDR2 SYDVKM. The CDR3 length is 14 residues. The germline V and J ends were trimmed by 6 bases and 0 bases, with 11 bases remaining between them. For the CDR3, the DNA is TGTGCCAGCAGATCGAGCTTAGCTAACTATGGCTACACCTTC. This encodes CASRSSLANYGYTF.

The chain uses TRBV5-4 and TRBJ2-3, with D perhaps being TRBD1 or TRBD2 (5 bases each). Germline lookup yields CDR1 SGHNT and CDR2 YYREEE (reference sequence). This CDR3 region has 14 residues. Trimming left V 0 bases short and J 2 bases short, with 7 bases between. The CDR3 region is CASSLVGTTDTQYF. The DNA of the CDR3 is TGTGCCAGCAGCTTGGTGGGGACCACAGATACGCAGTATTTT.

The V gene is TRBV19, the J gene TRBJ2-5; a weak D match, TRBD1 (6 bases). Germline loops: CDR1 LNHDA, CDR2 SQIVND (reference sequence). V shed 6 bases and J shed 4 bases, with 6 bases lying between them. The CDR3 loop spans 11 amino acids. The CDR3 region has the DNA TGTGCCAGTAGGGGGGCAGAGACCCAGTACTTC. Protein: CASRGAETQYF.

The chain's CDR3 is CAWSRTSGREETQYF. CDR3 coding DNA: TGTGCCTGGAGTCGGACTAGCGGGAGGGAAGAGACCCAGTACTTC. The genes are TRBV30 and TRBJ2-7; TRBD2 matches at 15 bases. The better agreement between TRBJ2-5 and the DNA end casts doubt on the J call. The CDR3 is 15 amino acids. Germline CDR1 and CDR2: GTSNPN and SVGIG (reference sequence).

V usage is TRBV6-5 and J usage is TRBJ1-5; 8 nucleotides agree with TRBD1. V lost 0 bases and J lost 5; bases outside the gene matches: 6. This CDR3 comprises 16 residues. From germline, CDR1 is MNHEY and CDR2 SVGAGI. This CDR3 reads CASSYSGTGDHQPQHF. As DNA, the CDR3 is TGTGCCAGCAGTTACTCGGGGACAGGTGATCATCAGCCCCAGCATTTT.

The V call is TRBV18, the J call TRBJ2-7, with 9 positions matching TRBD2. The trim removed 2 bases at V and 2 bases at J, leaving 7 bases unmatched. Germline V gene data show CDR1 as KGHSH and CDR2 as LQKENI. The CDR3 totals 16 residues. The CDR3 protein is CASSPRGLAGTYEQYF. The CDR3 nucleotides are TGTGCCAGCTCACCAAGAGGGCTAGCGGGGACCTACGAGCAGTACTTC.

The rearrangement links TRBV5-1 to TRBJ2-5; 9 bases agree with TRBD1. The end of the DNA fits TRBJ2-7 better, so the J call may be wrong. Germline V lookup: CDR1 SGHRS, CDR2 YFSETQ. The CDR3 consists of 14 residues. For the CDR3, the DNA is TGCGCCAGCAGCTCCCGGGACAGGGAATACGAGCAGTACTTC. This sequence encodes CASSSRDREYEQYF.

The rearrangement joins TRBV5-1 to TRBJ2-7; 7 bases are a match to TRBD1. The ends lost 3 bases at V and 6 bases at J; junction bases unmatched: 6. The CDR3 covers 13 residues. Looked up from germline, CDR1 is SGHRS and CDR2 is YFSETQ. The CDR3 DNA follows: TGCGCCAGCAGCTCCGACAGGGTACGCGAGCAGTACTTC. Encoded protein: CASSSDRVREQYF.

The chain carries TRBV11-2 and TRBJ1-1; maybe TRBD1 (5 bases). Germline V gene sequence: CDR1 SGHAT, CDR2 FQNNGV. The CDR3 has 15 amino acids. V lost 7 bases, J lost 3 bases, and 18 bases lay in between. DNA for the CDR3: TGTGCCAGCAACCTCGGGACGGCTTGGGACACTGAAGCTTTCTTT. Amino acid sequence: CASNLGTAWDTEAFF. Based on the CDR3 plus reference TRBV11-2 and TRBJ1-1, the full variable domain is EAGVAQSPRYKIIEKRQSVAFWCNPISGHATLYWYQQILGQGPKLLIQFQNNGVVDDSQLPKDRFSAERLKGVDSTLKIQPAKLEDSAVYLCASNLGTAWDTEAFFGQGTRLTVV.

The gene calls are TRBV14 and TRBJ2-1, with D hard to call. The germline V gene has CDR1 SGHDN and CDR2 FVKESK. V lost 1 base, J lost 6 bases, and 10 bases lay in between. This CDR3 has 14 residues. CDR3 in amino acids: CASSQVGALNEQFF. The CDR3 DNA reads as TGTGCCAGCAGCCAAGTTGGCGCCCTCAATGAGCAGTTCTTC.

The rearrangement joins TRBV18 to TRBJ1-3; perhaps TRBD1 as D (5 bases). V shed 3 bases and J shed 4 bases, with 13 bases lying between them. CDR3 size: 15 residues. CDR1 is KGHSH and CDR2 is LQKENI in the germline V gene. The CDR3 region is CASSPTVGRGNTIYF. CDR3 in DNA: TGTGCCAGCTCACCCACGGTGGGGCGAGGAAACACCATATATTTT.

V is TRBV2 and J is TRBJ1-5, with D unclear. Germline loops: CDR1 SNHLY, CDR2 FYNNEI. The ends were cut back, 7 bases at V and 6 bases at J, with 13 bases in the middle. The CDR3 extends over 13 amino acids. The chain's CDR3 is CASTSGVTQPQHF. The CDR3 coding sequence is TGTGCCAGCACATCCGGGGTTACTCAGCCCCAGCATTTT.

The chain employs TRBV2 and TRBJ2-4; maybe TRBD2 (6 bases). Between the trimmed V and J ends, which lost 10 bases and 9 bases, there was a span of 13 bases. The CDR3 consists of 11 residues. Germline CDR1 and CDR2: SNHLY and FYNNEI. In DNA form, the CDR3 reads TGTGCCACCGGCGGAGGGAGCATTCAGTACTTC. Translating it yields CATGGGSIQYF.

The chain links TRBV4-1 to TRBJ1-5; a possible D gene is TRBD1 (6 bases). The CDR3 totals 18 residues. The V gene lost 1 base and the J gene lost 7 bases, with 23 bases spanning the gap. Per the germline V gene, CDR1 is MGHRA and CDR2 is YSYEKL. As DNA, the CDR3 is TGCGCCAGCAGCCAAGGAGTCGGGCGGGGGCGTAGGGGGCAGCCCCAGCATTTT. It codes for CASSQGVGRGRRGQPQHF.

The chain couples TRBV28 to TRBJ1-4; 8 bases are shared with TRBD1. The CDR3 contains 19 residues. CDR1 and CDR2 (germline): MDHEN, SYDVKM. V shed 4 bases and J 4 bases; nucleotides not matched to a gene: 17. As DNA, the CDR3 is TGTGCCAGCAGTTCCCGTGGACAGGGTATCCCCCTCGATAATGAAAAACTGTTTTTT. Its protein product is CASSSRGQGIPLDNEKLFF.

V and J are TRBV7-3 and TRBJ2-7; 14 nucleotides match TRBD2. The CDR3 runs 16 residues. J lost 3 bases, V lost 5 bases, and 6 bases had no gene match. CDR1 and CDR2 from the germline V gene are SGHTA and FQGTGA. The CDR3 region is CASSPTGTSGSYEQYF. DNA for the CDR3: TGTGCCAGCAGCCCTACCGGGACTAGCGGGAGCTACGAGCAGTACTTC.

This clone has a handful of counts. CDR3 in amino acids: CASSSTGNTEAFF. The CDR3, as DNA: TGTGCCAGCAGCTCCACAGGGAACACTGAAGCTTTCTTT. The chain uses TRBV11-2 and TRBJ1-1; D might be TRBD1 (5 bases). Germline V gene data show CDR1 as SGHAT and CDR2 as FQNNGV. The CDR3 contains 13 residues. V lost 4 bases and J 1 base, leaving 7 bases between the germline ends. Combining the CDR3 with reference TRBV11-2 and TRBJ1-1 gives the whole variable domain EAGVAQSPRYKIIEKRQSVAFWCNPISGHATLYWYQQILGQGPKLLIQFQNNGVVDDSQLPKDRFSAERLKGVDSTLKIQPAKLEDSAVYLCASSSTGNTEAFFGQGTRLTVV.